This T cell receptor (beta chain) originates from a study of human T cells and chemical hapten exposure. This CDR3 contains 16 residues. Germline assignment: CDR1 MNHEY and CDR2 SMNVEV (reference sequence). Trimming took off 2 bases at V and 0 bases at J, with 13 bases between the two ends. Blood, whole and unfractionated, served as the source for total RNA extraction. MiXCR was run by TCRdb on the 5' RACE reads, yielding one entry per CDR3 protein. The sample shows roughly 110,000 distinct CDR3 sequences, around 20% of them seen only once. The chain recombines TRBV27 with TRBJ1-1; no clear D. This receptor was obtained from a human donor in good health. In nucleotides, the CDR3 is TGTGCCAGCAGTTTAACCCCCTGGCAGCTGAACACTGAAGCTTTCTTT. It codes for CASSLTPWQLNTEAFF.